One and the same sample provided the 6 T cell receptor beta chains below, sequenced in a study of T cell repertoires in cytomegalovirus infection. What these receptors recognize is not known. TCRdb redid the calling of the reads with MiXCR, one entry per CDR3 protein. This sample has hundreds of thousands of distinct CDR3 sequences, with around a third found just once. Source: cultured PBMCs, taken from culture after CMV antigen stimulation. Every receptor here comes from a human donor in good health (CMV status not recorded). Some clones in this sample may be carry-over from other donors' samples.

The sample holds a few counts of this clonotype. At one end, the junction sequence differs from germline, possibly due to a read error. V usage is TRBV7-2 and J usage is TRBJ2-3, with D perhaps given as TRBD1 or TRBD2 (6 bases each). Germline CDR1 reads SGHTA; CDR2 reads FQGNSA. The CDR3 loop spans 16 amino acids. The CDR3: CASSLGPPGATDTQYF. Written as DNA, the CDR3 is TGTGCCAGCAGTTTAGGACCACCGGGGGCCACAGATACGCAGTATTTT.

The gene calls are TRBV7-4 and TRBJ2-7; 10 bases match TRBD1. V trimming: 5 bases; J trimming: 7 bases; junction bases outside the gene matches: 8. Germline V CDR1 and CDR2: SGHVT, SQSDAQ. The CDR3 extends over 14 amino acids. The CDR3: CASSPGQGFREQYF. In DNA, the CDR3 is TGTGCCAGCAGCCCGGGACAGGGGTTCAGGGAGCAGTACTTC.

The gene calls are TRBV27 and TRBJ2-3; D uncertain. This CDR3 is built from 15 residues. Germline V CDR1 and CDR2: MNHEY, SMNVEV (reference sequence). V lost 11 bases to trimming and J lost 6 bases, with 24 bases between them. The CDR3: CAPEIRCTTTDTQYF. The CDR3 nucleotides are TGTGCCCCCGAAATAAGGTGTACCACCACGGATACGCAGTATTTT.

The chain couples TRBV5-6 to TRBJ1-1; D ambiguous. Trimming left V 5 bases short and J 5 bases short, with 16 bases between. The V gene's germline CDR1 is SGHDT and CDR2 YYEEEE. The CDR3 is made up of 14 amino acids. The CDR3 nucleotides are TGTGCCAGCAGTCGTATTGGATTGACAACTGAAGCTTTCTTT. This gives the protein CASSRIGLTTEAFF.

This clonotype was counted ten times or more. V and J are TRBV7-2 and TRBJ1-5; D is uncertain. V shed 0 bases and J shed 5 bases, with 8 bases lying between them. The germline CDR1 and CDR2 sequences are SGHTA and FQGNSA. CDR3 length: 14 amino acids. The CDR3 sequence is CASSLAGSDQPQHF. CDR3 sequence (DNA): TGTGCCAGCAGCTTAGCGGGCAGCGATCAGCCCCAGCATTTT.

There are a few counts of this clonotype. The gene calls are TRBV11-3 and TRBJ2-3, with 9 bases identical to TRBD1. The CDR3 loop spans 18 amino acids. From germline, CDR1 is SGHNT and CDR2 YENEEA. J was trimmed by 2 bases and V by 2 bases; bases with no gene match: 11. The CDR3 region has the DNA TGTGCCAGCAGCTTAACATTCGGCGGGACAGGGAACACAGATACGCAGTATTTT. Translating it yields CASSLTFGGTGNTDTQYF.